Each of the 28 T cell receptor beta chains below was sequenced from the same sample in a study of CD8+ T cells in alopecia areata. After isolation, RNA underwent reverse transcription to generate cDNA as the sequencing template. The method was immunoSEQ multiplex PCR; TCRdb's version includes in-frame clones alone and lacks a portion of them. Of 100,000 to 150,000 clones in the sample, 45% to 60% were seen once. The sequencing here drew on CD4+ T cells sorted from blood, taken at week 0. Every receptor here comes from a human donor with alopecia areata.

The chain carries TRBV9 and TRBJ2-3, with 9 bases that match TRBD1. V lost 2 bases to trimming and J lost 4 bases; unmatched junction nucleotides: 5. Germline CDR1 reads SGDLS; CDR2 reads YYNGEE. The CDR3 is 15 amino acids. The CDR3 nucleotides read TGTGCCAGCAGCGTCGGGACAGGGAAGTCAGATACGCAGTATTTT. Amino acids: CASSVGTGKSDTQYF. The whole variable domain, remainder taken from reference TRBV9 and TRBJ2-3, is DSGVTQTPKHLITATGQRVTLRCSPRSGDLSVYWYQQSLDQGLQFLIQYYNGEERAKGNILERFSAQQFPDLHSELNLSSLELGDSALYFCASSVGTGKSDTQYFGPGTRLTVL.

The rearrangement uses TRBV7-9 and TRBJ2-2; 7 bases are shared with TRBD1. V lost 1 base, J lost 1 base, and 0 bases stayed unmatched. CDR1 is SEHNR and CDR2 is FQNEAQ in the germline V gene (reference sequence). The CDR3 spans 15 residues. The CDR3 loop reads CASSLGQGNTGELFF. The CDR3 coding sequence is TGTGCCAGCAGCTTAGGACAGGGGAACACCGGGGAGCTGTTTTTT.

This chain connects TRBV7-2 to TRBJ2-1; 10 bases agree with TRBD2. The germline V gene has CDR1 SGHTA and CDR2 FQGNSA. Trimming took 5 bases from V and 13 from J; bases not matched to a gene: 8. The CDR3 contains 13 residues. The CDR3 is CASSLNLAGVQFF. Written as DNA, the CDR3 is TGTGCCAGCAGCCTTAACCTAGCGGGGGTTCAGTTCTTC.

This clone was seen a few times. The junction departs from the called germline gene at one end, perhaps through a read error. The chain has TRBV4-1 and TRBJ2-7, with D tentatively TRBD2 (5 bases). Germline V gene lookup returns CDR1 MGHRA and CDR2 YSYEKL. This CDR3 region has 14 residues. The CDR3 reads CASSPRTAVYEQYF. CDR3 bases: TGTGCCAGCAGCCCCCGGACTGCCGTCTACGAGCAGTACTTC.

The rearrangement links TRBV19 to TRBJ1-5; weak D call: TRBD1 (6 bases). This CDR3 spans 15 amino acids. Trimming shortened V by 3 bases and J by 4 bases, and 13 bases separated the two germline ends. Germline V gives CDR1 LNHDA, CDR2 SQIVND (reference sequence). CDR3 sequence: CASSMAGQGNQPQHF. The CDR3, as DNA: TGTGCCAGTAGTATGGCCGGGCAGGGGAATCAGCCCCAGCATTTT.

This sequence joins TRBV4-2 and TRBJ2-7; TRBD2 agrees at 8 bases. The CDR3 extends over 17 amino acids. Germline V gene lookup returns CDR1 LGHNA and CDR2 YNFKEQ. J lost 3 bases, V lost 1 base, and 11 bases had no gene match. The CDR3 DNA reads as TGTGCCAGCAGCCAAGTAGTAGAGCGGGGGTCCAGCTACGAGCAGTACTTC. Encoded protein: CASSQVVERGSSYEQYF.

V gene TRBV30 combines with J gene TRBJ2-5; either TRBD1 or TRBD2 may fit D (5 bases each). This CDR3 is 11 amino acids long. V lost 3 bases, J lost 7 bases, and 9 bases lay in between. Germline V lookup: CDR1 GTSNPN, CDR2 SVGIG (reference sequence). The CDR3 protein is CAWSPGGTQYF. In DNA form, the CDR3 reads TGTGCCTGGAGCCCTGGGGGGACCCAGTACTTC.

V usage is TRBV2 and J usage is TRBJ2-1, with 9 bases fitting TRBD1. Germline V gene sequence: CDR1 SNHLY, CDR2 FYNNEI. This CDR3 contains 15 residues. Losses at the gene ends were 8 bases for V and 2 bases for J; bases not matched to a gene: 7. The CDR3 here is CASSGQGKTYNEQFF. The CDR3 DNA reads TGTGCCAGCTCTGGACAGGGGAAAACCTACAATGAGCAGTTCTTC.

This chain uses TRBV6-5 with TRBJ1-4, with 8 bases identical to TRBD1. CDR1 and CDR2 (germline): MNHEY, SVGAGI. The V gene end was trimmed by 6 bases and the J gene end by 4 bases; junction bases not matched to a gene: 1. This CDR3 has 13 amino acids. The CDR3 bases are TGTGCCAGCAGCGACAGGGGTAATGAAAAACTGTTTTTT. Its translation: CASSDRGNEKLFF.

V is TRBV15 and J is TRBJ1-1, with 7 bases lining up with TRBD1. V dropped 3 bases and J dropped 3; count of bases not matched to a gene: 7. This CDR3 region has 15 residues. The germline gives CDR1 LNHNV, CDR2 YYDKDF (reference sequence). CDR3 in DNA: TGTGCCACCAGCAGGGCCGGGACAGAGTACACTGAAGCTTTCTTT. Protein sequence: CATSRAGTEYTEAFF.

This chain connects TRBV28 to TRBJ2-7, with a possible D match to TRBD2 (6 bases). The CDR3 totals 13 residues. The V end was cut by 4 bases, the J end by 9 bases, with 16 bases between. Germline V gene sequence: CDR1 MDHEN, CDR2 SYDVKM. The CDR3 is CASSYRRGIGQYF. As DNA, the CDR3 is TGTGCCAGCAGTTACAGACGGGGGATCGGGCAGTACTTC.

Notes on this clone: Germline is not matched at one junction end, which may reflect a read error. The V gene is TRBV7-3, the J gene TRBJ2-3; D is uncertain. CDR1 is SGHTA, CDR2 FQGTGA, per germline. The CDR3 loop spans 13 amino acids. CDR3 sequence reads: CASSLKGADTQYF. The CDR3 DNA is TGTGCCAGCAGTTTAAAAGGCGCAGATACGCAGTATTTT.

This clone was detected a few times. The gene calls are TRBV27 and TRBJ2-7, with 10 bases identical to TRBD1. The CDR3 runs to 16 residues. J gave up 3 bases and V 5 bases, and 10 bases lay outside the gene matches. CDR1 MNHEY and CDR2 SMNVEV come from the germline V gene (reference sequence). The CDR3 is CASSPEARTGGYEQYF. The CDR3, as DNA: TGTGCCAGCAGTCCCGAAGCGAGGACAGGGGGCTACGAGCAGTACTTC.

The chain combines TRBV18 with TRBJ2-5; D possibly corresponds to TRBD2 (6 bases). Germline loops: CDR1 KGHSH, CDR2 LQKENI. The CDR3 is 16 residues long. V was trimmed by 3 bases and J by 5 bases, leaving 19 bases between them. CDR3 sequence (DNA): TGTGCCAGCTCACCTGCCATTGAGGGAAGCGGGGAGACCCAGTACTTC. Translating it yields CASSPAIEGSGETQYF.

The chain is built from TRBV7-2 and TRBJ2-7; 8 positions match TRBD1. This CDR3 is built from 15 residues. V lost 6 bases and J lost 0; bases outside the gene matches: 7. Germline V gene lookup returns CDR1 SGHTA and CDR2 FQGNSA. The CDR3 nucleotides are TGTGCCAGCAGGTCTGGGACAGGAAGCTCCTACGAGCAGTACTTC. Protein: CASRSGTGSSYEQYF.

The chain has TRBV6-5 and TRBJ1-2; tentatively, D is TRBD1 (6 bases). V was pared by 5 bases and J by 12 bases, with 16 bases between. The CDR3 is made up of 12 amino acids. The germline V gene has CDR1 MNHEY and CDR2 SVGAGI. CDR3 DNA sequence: TGTGCCAGCAGTGGACCGGACAGACCGAACACCTTC. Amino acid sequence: CASSGPDRPNTF.

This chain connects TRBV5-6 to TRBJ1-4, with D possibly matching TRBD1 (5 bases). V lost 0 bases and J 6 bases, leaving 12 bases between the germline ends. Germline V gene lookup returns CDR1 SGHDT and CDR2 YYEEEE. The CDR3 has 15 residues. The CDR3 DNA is TGTGCCAGCAGCTTGGGACAGTCCCGGTATGAAAAACTGTTTTTT. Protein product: CASSLGQSRYEKLFF. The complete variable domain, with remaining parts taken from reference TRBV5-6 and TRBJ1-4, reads DAGVTQSPTHLIKTRGQQVTLRCSPKSGHDTVSWYQQALGQGPQFIFQYYEEEERQRGNFPDRFSGHQFPNYSSELNVNALLLGDSALYLCASSLGQSRYEKLFFGSGTQLSVL.

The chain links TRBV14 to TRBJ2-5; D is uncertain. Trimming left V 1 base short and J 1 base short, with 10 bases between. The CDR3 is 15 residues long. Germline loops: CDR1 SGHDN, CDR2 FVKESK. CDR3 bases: TGTGCCAGCAGCCAAGGACGGGTGGGCCAAGAGACCCAGTACTTC. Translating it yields CASSQGRVGQETQYF.

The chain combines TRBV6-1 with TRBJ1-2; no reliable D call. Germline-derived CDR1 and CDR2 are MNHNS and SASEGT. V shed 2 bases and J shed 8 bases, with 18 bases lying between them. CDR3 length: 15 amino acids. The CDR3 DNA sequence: TGTGCCAGCAGTGAACATGGACGCATCCTTGACGGCTACACCTTC. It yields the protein CASSEHGRILDGYTF.

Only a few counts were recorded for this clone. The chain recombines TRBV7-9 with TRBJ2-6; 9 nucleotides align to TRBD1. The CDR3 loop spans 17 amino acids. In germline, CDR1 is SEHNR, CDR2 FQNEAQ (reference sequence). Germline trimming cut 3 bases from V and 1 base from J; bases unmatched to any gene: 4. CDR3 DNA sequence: TGTGCCAGCAGCTTTGGGGACAGGGTTTCTGGGGCCAACGTCCTGACTTTC. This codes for CASSFGDRVSGANVLTF. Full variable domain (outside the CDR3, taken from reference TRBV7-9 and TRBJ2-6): DTGVSQNPRHKITKRGQNVTFRCDPISEHNRLYWYRQTLGQGPEFLTYFQNEAQLEKSRLLSDRFSAERPKGSFSTLEIQRTEQGDSAMYLCASSFGDRVSGANVLTFGAGSRLTVL.

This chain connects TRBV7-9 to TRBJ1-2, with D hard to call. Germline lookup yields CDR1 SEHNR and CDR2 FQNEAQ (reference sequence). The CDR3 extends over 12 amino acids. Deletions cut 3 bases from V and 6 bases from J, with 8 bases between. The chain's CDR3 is CASSFGPDGYTF. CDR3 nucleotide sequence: TGTGCCAGCAGCTTTGGACCTGATGGCTACACCTTC.

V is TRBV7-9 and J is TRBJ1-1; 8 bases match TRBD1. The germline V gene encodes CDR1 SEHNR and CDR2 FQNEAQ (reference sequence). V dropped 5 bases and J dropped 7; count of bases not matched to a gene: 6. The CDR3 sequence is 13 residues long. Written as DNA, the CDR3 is TGTGCCAGCAGCGCGGACAGGGAACATGAAGCTTTCTTT. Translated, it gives CASSADREHEAFF. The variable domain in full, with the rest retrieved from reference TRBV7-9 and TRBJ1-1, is DTGVSQNPRHKITKRGQNVTFRCDPISEHNRLYWYRQTLGQGPEFLTYFQNEAQLEKSRLLSDRFSAERPKGSFSTLEIQRTEQGDSAMYLCASSADREHEAFFGQGTRLTVV.

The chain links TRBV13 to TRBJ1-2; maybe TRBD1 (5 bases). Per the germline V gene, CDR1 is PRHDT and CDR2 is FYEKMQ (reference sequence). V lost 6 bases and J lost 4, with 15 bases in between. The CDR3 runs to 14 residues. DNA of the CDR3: TGTGCCAGCAGGTCGCAGACAGAGGGCTATGGCTACACCTTC. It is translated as CASRSQTEGYGYTF.

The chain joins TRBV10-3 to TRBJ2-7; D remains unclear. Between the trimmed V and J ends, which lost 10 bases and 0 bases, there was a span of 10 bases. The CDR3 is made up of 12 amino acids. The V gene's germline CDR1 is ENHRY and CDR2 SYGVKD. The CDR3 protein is CATAPNSYEQYF. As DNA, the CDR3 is TGTGCCACGGCCCCTAACTCCTACGAGCAGTACTTC.

This chain's CDR3 is CSDVRLNYGYTF. Written as DNA, the CDR3 is TGCAGCGATGTCCGACTGAACTATGGCTACACCTTC. The rearrangement uses TRBV29-1 and TRBJ1-2; no clear D gene. Germline-derived CDR1 and CDR2 are SQVTM and ANQGSEA. The CDR3 consists of 12 residues. The ends were cut back, 7 bases at V and 2 bases at J, with 11 bases in the middle.

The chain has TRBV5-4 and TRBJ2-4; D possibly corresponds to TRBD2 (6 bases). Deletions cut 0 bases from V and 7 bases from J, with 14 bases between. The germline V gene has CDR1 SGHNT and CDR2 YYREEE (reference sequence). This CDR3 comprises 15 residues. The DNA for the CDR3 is TGTGCCAGCAGCTTGGTCCAGCCGGGGGAGAACATTCAGTACTTC. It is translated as CASSLVQPGENIQYF. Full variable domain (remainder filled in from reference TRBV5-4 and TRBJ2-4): ETGVTQSPTHLIKTRGQQVTLRCSSQSGHNTVSWYQQALGQGPQFIFQYYREEENGRGNFPPRFSGLQFPNYSSELNVNALELDDSALYLCASSLVQPGENIQYFGAGTRLSVL.

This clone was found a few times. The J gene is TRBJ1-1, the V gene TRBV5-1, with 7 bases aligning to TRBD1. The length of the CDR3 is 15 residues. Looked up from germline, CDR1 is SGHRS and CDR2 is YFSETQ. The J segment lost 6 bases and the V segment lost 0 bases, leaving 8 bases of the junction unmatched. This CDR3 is CASSLEDRVVAEAFF. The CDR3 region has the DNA TGCGCCAGCAGCTTGGAAGACAGGGTGGTGGCTGAAGCTTTCTTT. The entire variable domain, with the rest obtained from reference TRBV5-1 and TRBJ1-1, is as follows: KAGVTQTPRYLIKTRGQQVTLSCSPISGHRSVSWYQQTPGQGLQFLFEYFSETQRNKGNFPGRFSGRQFSNSRSEMNVSTLELGDSALYLCASSLEDRVVAEAFFGQGTRLTVV.

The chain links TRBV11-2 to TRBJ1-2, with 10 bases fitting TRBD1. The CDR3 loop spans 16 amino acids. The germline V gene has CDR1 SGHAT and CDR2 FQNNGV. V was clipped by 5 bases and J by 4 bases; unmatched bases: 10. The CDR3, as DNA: TGTGCCAGCAGCCCCTTGAGACAGGGGGCCTCCTATGGCTACACCTTC. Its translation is CASSPLRQGASYGYTF.